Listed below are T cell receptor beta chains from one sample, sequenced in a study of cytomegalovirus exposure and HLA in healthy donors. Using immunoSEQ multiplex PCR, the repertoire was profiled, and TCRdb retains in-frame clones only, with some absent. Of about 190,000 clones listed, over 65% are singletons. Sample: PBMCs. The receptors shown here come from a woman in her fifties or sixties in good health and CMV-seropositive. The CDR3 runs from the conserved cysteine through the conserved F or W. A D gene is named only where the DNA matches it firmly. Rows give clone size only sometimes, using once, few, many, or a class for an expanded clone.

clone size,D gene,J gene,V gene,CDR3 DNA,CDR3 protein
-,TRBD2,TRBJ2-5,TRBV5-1,TGCGCCAGCAGCTTGGGGCCTCCTAGCGGGGGGGCCCCGGAGACCCAGTACTTC,CASSLGPPSGGAPETQYF
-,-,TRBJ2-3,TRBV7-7,TGTGCTAGCAGCTTAGCGTGGGGCGGCACAGATACGCAGTATTTT,CASSLAWGGTDTQYF
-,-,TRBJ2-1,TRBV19,TGTGCCAGTAAGCCGGCGGGGGCCTCCTACAATGAGCAGTTCTTC,CASKPAGASYNEQFF
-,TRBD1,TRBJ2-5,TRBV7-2,TGTGCCAGCAGCCTGACAGGGGCACGGGAGACCCAGTACTTC,CASSLTGARETQYF
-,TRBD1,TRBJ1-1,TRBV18,TGTGCCAGCTCGGAGACAGGGTACACTGAAGCTTTCTTT,CASSETGYTEAFF
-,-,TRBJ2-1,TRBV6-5,TGTGCCACGACGGGGCTCACCGAGCGGGATGAGCAGTTCTTC,CATTGLTERDEQFF
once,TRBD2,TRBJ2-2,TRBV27,TGTGCCAGCGCTCCTCTAGCGGGGGGGCCGAACACCGGGGAGCTGTTTTTT,CASAPLAGGPNTGELFF
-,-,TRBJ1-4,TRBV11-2,TGTGCCAGCAGCTTAGGGGGGCAGAGGGATGAAAAACTGTTTTTT,CASSLGGQRDEKLFF
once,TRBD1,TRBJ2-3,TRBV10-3,TGTGCCATCAGCCGGACAGGGGGCAACACAGATACGCAGTATTTT,CAISRTGGNTDTQYF
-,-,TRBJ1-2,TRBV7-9,TGTGCCAGCAGCTTAGTTTCGGGTCTATCCTATGGCTACACCTTC,CASSLVSGLSYGYTF
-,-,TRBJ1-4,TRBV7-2,TGTGCCAGCAGCTCTCGACAGAGCCATGAAAAACTGTTTTTT,CASSSRQSHEKLFF
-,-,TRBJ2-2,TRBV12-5,TGTGCTAGTGGTTTGGGGTCAACAACGTTTTTT,CASGLGSTTFF
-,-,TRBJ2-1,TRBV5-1,TGCGCCAGCAGCTTGGAACAGATTTACAATGAGCAGTTCTTC,CASSLEQIYNEQFF
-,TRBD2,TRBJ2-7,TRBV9,TGTGCCAGCAGCGTAGGGGATAGCGGGGTTGGGGAGCAGTACTTC,CASSVGDSGVGEQYF
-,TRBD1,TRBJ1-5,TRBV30,TGTGCCTGGAGTGTAGGGGCAGGGGGCAGTCAGCCCCAGCATTTT,CAWSVGAGGSQPQHF
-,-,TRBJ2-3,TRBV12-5,TGTGCTAGTGGTTCGGGACTGAGCACAGATACGCAGTATTTT,CASGSGLSTDTQYF
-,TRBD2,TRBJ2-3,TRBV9,TGTGCCAGCAGCCCTCGGGTAGCGGGGGATACGCAGTATTTT,CASSPRVAGDTQYF
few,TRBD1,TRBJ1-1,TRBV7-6,TGTGCCAGCAGCCGTGGACAGGGCACTGAAGCTTTCTTT,CASSRGQGTEAFF
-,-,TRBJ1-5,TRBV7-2,TGTGCCAGCAGCTTAATCGCGCGTAGCAATCAGCCCCAGCATTTT,CASSLIARSNQPQHF
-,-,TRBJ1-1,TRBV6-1,TGTGCCAGCAGTCCGCGGGTTACAGGGTTTACTGAAGCTTTCTTT,CASSPRVTGFTEAFF
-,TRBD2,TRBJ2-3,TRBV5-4,TGTGCCAGCACCGCTATAGCGGGGGCCTTCGGCACAGATACGCAGTATTTT,CASTAIAGAFGTDTQYF
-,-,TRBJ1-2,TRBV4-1,TGCGCCAGCAGCCAACCTAGTCGGGGGAAGGATGGCTACACCTTC,CASSQPSRGKDGYTF
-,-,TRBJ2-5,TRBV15,TGTGCCACCAGCGTCAGCCAAGAGACCCAGTACTTC,CATSVSQETQYF
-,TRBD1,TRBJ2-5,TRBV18,TGTGCCAGCTCACAGGGACAGTGGGAGACCCAGTACTTC,CASSQGQWETQYF
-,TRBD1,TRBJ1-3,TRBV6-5,TGTGCCTATTCGGGACAGAGCTCTGGAAACACCATATATTTT,CAYSGQSSGNTIYF
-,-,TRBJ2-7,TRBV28,TGTGCCAGCAGCCCGGCGGCGGGTACCTACGAGCAGTACTTC,CASSPAAGTYEQYF
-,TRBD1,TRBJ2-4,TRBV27,TGTGCCAGCAGGGTGACGGGACAGCAAAACATTCAGTACTTC,CASRVTGQQNIQYF
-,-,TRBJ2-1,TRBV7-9,TGTGCCAGCAGCTTAGCGGGGGCGTTAGAAGAGCAGTTCTTC,CASSLAGALEEQFF
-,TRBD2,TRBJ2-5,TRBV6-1,TGTGCCAGCAGTGAAGCCGGACTAGCTATTTGGGAGACCCAGTACTTC,CASSEAGLAIWETQYF
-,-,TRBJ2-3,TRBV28,TGTGCCAGCAGGGGAGGGGGAGTGAGTCCAGATACGCAGTATTTT,CASRGGGVSPDTQYF
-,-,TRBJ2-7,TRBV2,TGTGCCAGCAGCTTAGGACAGCTAGCCTACGAGCAGTACTTC,CASSLGQLAYEQYF
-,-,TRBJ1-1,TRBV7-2,TGTGCCAGCAGCTTAGCCCTCGGAGGGTACACTGAAGCTTTCTTT,CASSLALGGYTEAFF
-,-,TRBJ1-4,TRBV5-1,TGCGCCAGCAGCTTGTTGGGGGGGAATGAAAAACTGTTTTTT,CASSLLGGNEKLFF
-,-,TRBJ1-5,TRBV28,TGTGCCAGCAGCCCCCTGGACAGCTTCAATCAGCCCCAGCATTTT,CASSPLDSFNQPQHF
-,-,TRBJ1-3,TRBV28,TGTGCCAGCAGCAGGACAACAGAAGGAAACACCATATATTTT,CASSRTTEGNTIYF
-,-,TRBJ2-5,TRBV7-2,TGTGCCAGCAGCTACATGGTACAAGAGACCCAGTACTTC,CASSYMVQETQYF
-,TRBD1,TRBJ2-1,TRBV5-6,TGTGCCAGCAGCCTGGACAGGGGGCGATCTTACAATGAGCAGTTCTTC,CASSLDRGRSYNEQFF
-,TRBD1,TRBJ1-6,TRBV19,TGTGCCAGTAGTGTCCTGACAGGGGGCGTAGCACCCCTCCACTTT,CASSVLTGGVAPLHF
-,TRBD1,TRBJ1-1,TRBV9,TGTGCCAGCACCAGGACAGGGGTCGGCACTGAAGCTTTCTTT,CASTRTGVGTEAFF
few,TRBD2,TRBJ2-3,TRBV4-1,TGCGCCAGCAGCCAAGAGGATAGCGGGAGCACAGATACGCAGTATTTT,CASSQEDSGSTDTQYF
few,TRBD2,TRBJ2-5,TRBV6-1,TGTGCCAGCAGAGCGGGGGGGCTTGGGGAGACCCAGTACTTC,CASRAGGLGETQYF
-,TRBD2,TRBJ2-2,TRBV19,TGTGCCAGTAGCGGGGGGGCGAACACCGGGGAGCTGTTTTTT,CASSGGANTGELFF
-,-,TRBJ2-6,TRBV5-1,TGCGCCAGCAGCCCGGGAGAATACTCTGGGGCCAACGTCCTGACTTTC,CASSPGEYSGANVLTF
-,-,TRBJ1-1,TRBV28,TGTGCCAGCAGTTTACCGGGGAGCGGCACTGAAGCTTTCTTT,CASSLPGSGTEAFF
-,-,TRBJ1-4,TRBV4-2,TGTGCCAGCTCAGACACGAGCGGGAGAGGTGAAAAACTGTTTTTT,CASSDTSGRGEKLFF
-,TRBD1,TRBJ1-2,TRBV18,TGTGCCAGCTCTCCCGACAGGGTTCATGGCTACACCTTC,CASSPDRVHGYTF
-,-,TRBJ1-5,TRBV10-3,TGTGCCATCAGTGAGTCTGCCAGGAACAATCAGCCCCAGCATTTT,CAISESARNNQPQHF
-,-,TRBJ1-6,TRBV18,TGTGCCAGCTCACCGTACAGCTATAATTCACCCCTCCACTTT,CASSPYSYNSPLHF
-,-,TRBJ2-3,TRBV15,TGTGCCACCAGCAGAGGGATAGGAGGAATAGATACGCAGTATTTT,CATSRGIGGIDTQYF
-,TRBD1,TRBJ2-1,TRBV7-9,TGTGCCAGCAGCTTACGCCCCGTGGGACAGGGGGCGAATGAGCAGTTCTTC,CASSLRPVGQGANEQFF
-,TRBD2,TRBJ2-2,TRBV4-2,TGTGCCAGCAGCCATCCCCGTAGCGGGGGGGCCACCGGGGAGCTGTTTTTT,CASSHPRSGGATGELFF
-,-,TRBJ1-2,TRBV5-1,TGCGCCAGCAGCTTGGAGACAGTAGATGGCTACACCTTC,CASSLETVDGYTF
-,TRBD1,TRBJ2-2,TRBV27,TGTGCCAGCGGACAGGGAGTCGACACCGGGGAGCTGTTTTTT,CASGQGVDTGELFF
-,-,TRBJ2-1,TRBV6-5,TGTGCCAGCAGATCACTAGCTCTGCAGTTCTTC,CASRSLALQFF
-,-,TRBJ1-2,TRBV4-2,TGTGCCAGCAGCCAAGGGGGAAAACAGGGAAGGGGTGGCTACACCTTC,CASSQGGKQGRGGYTF
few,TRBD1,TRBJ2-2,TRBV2,TGTGCCAGCAGTGGACAGGGGAGGAAGTCCGGGGAGCTGTTTTTT,CASSGQGRKSGELFF
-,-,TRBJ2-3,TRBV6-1,TGTGCCAGCAGTGAACGACCCTTGGCGGCAACTAGCACAGATACGCAGTATTTT,CASSERPLAATSTDTQYF